These 22 T cell receptor beta chains came from one sample sequenced in a study of beta chain features in type 1 diabetes. Sequenced material consisted of expressed TCRB transcripts (all of the isolated RNA was reverse transcribed). The protocol was immunoSEQ multiplex PCR, while the TCRdb copy is restricted to in-frame clones and leaves out a portion. The sample records hundreds of thousands of clones, around 15% being singletons. The source material was central memory CD4+ T cells from blood. The receptor source for this set is a man younger than 40 in good health.

This clone occurred a few times. The chain recombines TRBV5-1 with TRBJ2-3, with TRBD1 matching over 7 bases. The CDR3 has 15 residues. Germline V gives CDR1 SGHRS, CDR2 YFSETQ. Unmatched junction bases numbered 3, after V lost 0 bases and J lost 2 bases. The CDR3 reads CASSLEGADTDTQYF. In nucleotides, the CDR3 is TGCGCCAGCAGCTTGGAGGGGGCCGACACAGATACGCAGTATTTT. Full variable domain (rest looked up from reference TRBV5-1 and TRBJ2-3): KAGVTQTPRYLIKTRGQQVTLSCSPISGHRSVSWYQQTPGQGLQFLFEYFSETQRNKGNFPGRFSGRQFSNSRSEMNVSTLELGDSALYLCASSLEGADTDTQYFGPGTRLTVL.

V gene TRBV7-7 combines with J gene TRBJ2-2; D unresolved. Trimming stripped 6 bases from V and 5 bases from J, with 16 bases between. The germline V gene encodes CDR1 SSHAT and CDR2 FNYEAQ (reference sequence). This CDR3 has 15 amino acids. CDR3 nucleotide sequence: TGTGCCAGCAGTGAAGCAAGGGCCGTAACCGGGGAGCTGTTTTTT. This translates into CASSEARAVTGELFF.

Here the CDR3 DNA reads TGTGCCAGCAGTAGCGGGGGGGCCTTAGACACCGGGGAGCTGTTTTTT. Translated: CASSSGGALDTGELFF. V and J are TRBV5-4 and TRBJ2-2; 11 bases line up with TRBD2. The ends lost 5 bases at V and 3 bases at J; junction bases unmatched: 6. Per germline, CDR1 SGHNT and CDR2 YYREEE (reference sequence). The CDR3 runs to 16 residues.

Worth noting for this clone: Within the sample, other DNA sequences also encode this same CDR3. The chain carries TRBV7-2 and TRBJ1-2; TRBD1 matches 9 bases. Germline loops: CDR1 SGHTA, CDR2 FQGNSA. The V gene end was trimmed by 3 bases and the J gene end by 5 bases; junction bases not matched to a gene: 1. This CDR3 comprises 13 residues. Here the CDR3 reads CASSLGTGYGYTF. CDR3 DNA: TGTGCCAGCAGCTTGGGGACAGGGTATGGCTACACCTTC.

The CDR3, as DNA: TGCGCCAGCAGCCAACTTGCTAGCAGGGAGCTGTTTTTT. Protein sequence: CASSQLASRELFF. The chain uses TRBV4-1 and TRBJ2-2; D may be TRBD2 (5 bases). V lost 2 bases and J 9 bases, leaving 10 bases between the germline ends. Germline CDR1 is MGHRA and CDR2 is YSYEKL. The CDR3 contains 13 residues.

This clone showed up just a few times. This chain links TRBV7-2 with TRBJ2-7; D uncertain. The CDR3 contains 14 residues. Between the trimmed V and J ends, which lost 3 bases and 0 bases, there was a span of 9 bases. CDR1 SGHTA and CDR2 FQGNSA come from the germline V gene. DNA of the CDR3: TGTGCCAGCAGCTTTAGAGAGAGCTCCTACGAGCAGTACTTC. Protein product: CASSFRESSYEQYF.

This clone was recorded a few times. J is TRBJ2-3 and V is TRBV18; D is uncertain. The CDR3 spans 16 residues. V was pared by 2 bases and J by 2 bases, with 14 bases between. Germline CDR1 is KGHSH and CDR2 is LQKENI. The CDR3, as DNA: TGTGCCAGCTCACCAGGGAAGCTCTCAATCACAGATACGCAGTATTTT. Translated: CASSPGKLSITDTQYF. Using reference TRBV18 and TRBJ2-3 for the parts outside the CDR3, the full variable domain is NAGVMQNPRHLVRRRGQEARLRCSPMKGHSHVYWYRQLPEEGLKFMVYLQKENIIDESGMPKERFSAEFPKEGPSILRIQQVVRGDSAAYFCASSPGKLSITDTQYFGPGTRLTVL.

This rearrangement joins TRBV12-5 to TRBJ1-5; weak D call: TRBD1 (5 bases). V was clipped by 4 bases and J by 4 bases, with 14 bases between them. This CDR3 spans 15 amino acids. Germline assignment: CDR1 LGHNT and CDR2 FRNRAP. The CDR3 nucleotides read TGTGCTAGTGGTTCGGGGACGGTAGGGAATCAGCCCCAGCATTTT. This translates into CASGSGTVGNQPQHF.

J is TRBJ2-1 and V is TRBV11-2; 10 nucleotides align to TRBD2. Germline V gene lookup returns CDR1 SGHAT and CDR2 FQNNGV. This CDR3 is 15 amino acids long. Germline trimming cut 5 bases from V and 7 bases from J; bases unmatched to any gene: 8. This CDR3 reads CASSPSGGARNEQFF. CDR3 DNA sequence: TGTGCCAGCAGCCCCAGCGGGGGGGCTAGGAATGAGCAGTTCTTC.

V gene TRBV7-6 combines with J gene TRBJ2-5; 9 positions match TRBD1. The V gene end was trimmed by 4 bases and the J gene end by 3 bases; junction bases not matched to a gene: 3. The germline V gene encodes CDR1 SGHVS and CDR2 FNYEAQ. CDR3 length equals 14 residues. CDR3 sequence: CASSSWDREETQYF. DNA for the CDR3: TGTGCCAGCAGCTCTTGGGACAGGGAAGAGACCCAGTACTTC.

This rearrangement joins TRBV19 to TRBJ2-1; D gene ambiguous. Trimming cost V 4 bases and J 6 bases, with 16 bases left between them. This CDR3 comprises 15 residues. Germline CDR1 is LNHDA and CDR2 is SQIVND (reference sequence). The CDR3: CASSTPGSLPNEQFF. The DNA for the CDR3 is TGTGCCAGTAGTACTCCAGGTAGCCTCCCCAATGAGCAGTTCTTC.

This clone has just a few counts. This chain links TRBV9 with TRBJ2-7; 8 bases agree with TRBD2. Per the germline V gene, CDR1 is SGDLS and CDR2 is YYNGEE. The CDR3 is made up of 18 amino acids. V was pared by 0 bases and J by 0 bases, with 11 bases of the junction left unmatched. In DNA form, the CDR3 reads TGTGCCAGCAGCGTAGCTGTCACTAGCGGAGAAAGCTCCTACGAGCAGTACGTC. Residues: CASSVAVTSGESSYEQYV.

This clone appeared many times. This sequence joins TRBV6-5 and TRBJ2-3; perhaps TRBD1 as D (6 bases). V gave up 4 bases and J gave up 10 bases, with 15 bases separating them. Germline CDR1 reads MNHEY; CDR2 reads SVGAGI. CDR3 length: 13 residues. The CDR3 loop is CASSSQGSGAQYF. CDR3 DNA: TGTGCCAGCAGTTCCCAGGGGTCGGGCGCGCAGTATTTT.

This clone was counted between two and nine times. The V and J genes are TRBV9 and TRBJ2-2, with D possibly being TRBD1 (5 bases). V lost 8 bases and J lost 6, with 11 bases in between. The germline CDR1 and CDR2 sequences are SGDLS and YYNGEE. This CDR3 contains 12 residues. CDR3 nucleotide sequence: TGTGCCAGTACTCAGGGTTCCGGGGAGCTGTTTTTT. Its protein product is CASTQGSGELFF.

This clone was observed a few times. The rearrangement joins TRBV30 to TRBJ2-7; tentatively, D is TRBD1 (7 bases). The germline gives CDR1 GTSNPN, CDR2 SVGIG (reference sequence). The CDR3 covers 14 residues. Trimming cost V 1 base and J 7 bases, with 17 bases left between them. CDR3 loop: CAWSGRKGAGEQYV. CDR3 DNA: TGTGCCTGGAGTGGCCGGAAGGGGGCGGGGGAGCAGTACGTC.

The chain employs TRBV7-3 and TRBJ1-6; D not resolved. This CDR3 has 13 residues. From germline, CDR1 is SGHTA and CDR2 FQGTGA. The V and J ends lost 2 bases and 4 bases respectively, with 3 bases between them. CDR3 in DNA: TGTGCCAGCAGCTTAGGGTATAATTCACCCCTCCACTTT. Translation gives CASSLGYNSPLHF.

The V call is TRBV5-1, the J call TRBJ2-7; 9 nucleotides align to TRBD1. Germline V gives CDR1 SGHRS, CDR2 YFSETQ. The CDR3 has 15 amino acids. V dropped 4 bases and J dropped 6; count of bases not matched to a gene: 11. As DNA, the CDR3 is TGCGCCAGCAGCCCCCGGGGACAGGGTTTCGGCGAGCAGTACTTC. This gives the protein CASSPRGQGFGEQYF.

The chain carries TRBV6-5 and TRBJ2-3; D not certain. This CDR3 is built from 14 residues. Trimming took 5 bases from V and 4 from J, leaving 13 bases between them. CDR1 and CDR2 from the germline V gene are MNHEY and SVGAGI. This CDR3 is CASSVLVTADTQYF. DNA of the CDR3: TGTGCCAGCAGTGTCCTAGTGACCGCAGATACGCAGTATTTT.

This rearrangement joins TRBV6-1 to TRBJ2-7, with unresolved D. CDR3 length equals 13 residues. Per germline, CDR1 MNHNS and CDR2 SASEGT. Trimming cost V 5 bases and J 7 bases, with 15 bases left between them. CDR3 bases: TGTGCCAGCAGTCCACAAACCTCCGGAGAGCAGTACGTC. It encodes CASSPQTSGEQYV.

The CDR3 here is CASSEGGQGTTEAFF. For the CDR3, the DNA is TGTGCCAGCAGCGAGGGGGGACAGGGGACCACTGAAGCTTTCTTT. The chain is built from TRBV7-2 and TRBJ1-1; the match to TRBD1 covers 10 bases. Trimming cost V 5 bases and J 4 bases; bases outside gene matches: 7. CDR3 length equals 15 residues. CDR1 SGHTA and CDR2 FQGNSA come from the germline V gene.

This chain uses TRBV5-1 with TRBJ2-5; 8 bases agree with TRBD2. The CDR3 runs to 15 residues. Per germline, CDR1 SGHRS and CDR2 YFSETQ. Unmatched junction bases numbered 5, after V lost 0 bases and J lost 4 bases. The CDR3, as DNA: TGCGCCAGCAGCTTGGGAGCGGGAGCTAGAGAGACCCAGTACTTC. This codes for CASSLGAGARETQYF.

CDR3 amino acids: CASSLGIVNTEAFF. The DNA of the CDR3 is TGTGCCAGCAGCTTGGGTATTGTGAACACTGAAGCTTTCTTT. The chain joins TRBV5-8 to TRBJ1-1; D unclear. The CDR3 covers 14 residues. V lost 0 bases to trimming and J lost 0 bases, with 6 bases between them. From germline, CDR1 is SGHTS and CDR2 YDEGEE.